Following are 20 T cell receptor beta chains from one sample sequenced in a study of molecular identifiers for immune sequencing clone quantification. MiXCR, run by TCRdb on the PCR reads, gives a single entry per CDR3 protein. The table has under 600,000 distinct CDR3 sequences, about a fifth seen once. Sample: naive CD8+ T cells from blood, with Jurkat cell RNA spiked in. Subset given: FACS-sorted CD8+CD4-CCR7+CD45RA+ naive T cells. These receptors came from a human donor in good health. Some libraries in this study had Jurkat cell RNA spiked in.

The CDR3 region has the DNA TGTGCCAGCAGTGAATGGGGGACAAGAGAAGCTTTCTTT. As protein: CASSEWGTREAFF. This chain connects TRBV25-1 to TRBJ1-1, with D perhaps TRBD1 (6 bases). CDR3 length equals 13 residues. V was trimmed by 1 base and J by 8 bases, leaving 11 bases between them. In germline, CDR1 is MGHDK, CDR2 SYGVNS.

The gene calls are TRBV7-3 and TRBJ2-1; D unclear. Trimming took off 2 bases at V and 8 bases at J, with 13 bases between the two ends. The CDR3 extends over 14 amino acids. Germline V gene lookup returns CDR1 SGHTA and CDR2 FQGTGA. CDR3 DNA: TGTGCCAGCAGCTTAGTCGGTCCGTCCGATGAGCAGTTCTTC. Its protein product is CASSLVGPSDEQFF. Drawing the rest from reference TRBV7-3 and TRBJ2-1, the complete variable domain is GAGVSQTPSNKVTEKGKYVELRCDPISGHTALYWYRQSLGQGPEFLIYFQGTGAADDSGLPNDRFFAVRPEGSVSTLKIQRTERGDSAVYLCASSLVGPSDEQFFGPGTRLTVL.

Notes on this clonotype: A much larger clone sits a single nucleotide away, making a read error possible. The conserved phenylalanine or tryptophan is not found at the CDR3 terminus, so this likely reflects a read error. The chain combines TRBV12-5 with TRBJ2-3; the D gene is possibly TRBD1 (6 bases). The V gene's germline CDR1 is LGHNT and CDR2 FRNRAP. Between the trimmed V and J ends, which lost 3 bases and 0 bases, there was a span of 10 bases. The CDR3 is 15 amino acids. The CDR3 protein is CASGFGDISTDTQYL. CDR3 nucleotides: TGTGCTAGTGGTTTCGGGGACATTAGCACAGATACGCAGTATCTT.

Points on this clonotype: With a much larger clone just one base away, this may be a read error. The J gene is TRBJ2-3, the V gene TRBV20-1, with D perhaps matching TRBD2 (5 bases). From germline, CDR1 is DFQATT and CDR2 SNEGSKA (reference sequence). Trimming removed 3 bases at V and 2 bases at J, with 15 bases between. CDR3 length equals 15 residues. CDR3 DNA sequence: TGCAGTGCTAGGGGCCCAGCGGAGGCCACAGATACGCAGTATTTT. Translation gives CSARGPAEATDTQYF.

Only a few counts were recorded for this clonotype. V usage is TRBV12-3 or TRBV12-4 and J usage is TRBJ2-2; no definite D call. Trimming pared 6 bases from V and 4 bases from J, leaving 9 bases between. The CDR3 loop spans 13 amino acids. Written as DNA, the CDR3 is TGTGCCAGCAGCACCTTCGGCACCGGGGAGCTGTTTTTT. Its translation is CASSTFGTGELFF.

This clonotype was counted a few times. Written as DNA, the CDR3 is TGTGCCTGGAGCCCGGGGGGATCGGGCGCAGATACGCAGTATTTT. Translating it yields CAWSPGGSGADTQYF. The chain has TRBV30 and TRBJ2-3; 7 positions match TRBD2. Germline V gene sequence: CDR1 GTSNPN, CDR2 SVGIG (reference sequence). The ends lost 3 bases at V and 4 bases at J; junction bases unmatched: 10. The CDR3 sequence is 15 residues long. The full variable domain, rest sourced from reference TRBV30 and TRBJ2-3, is SQTIHQWPATLVQPVGSPLSLECTVEGTSNPNLYWYRQAAGRGLQLLFYSVGIGQISSEVPQNLSASRPQDRQFILSSKKLLLSDSGFYLCAWSPGGSGADTQYFGPGTRLTVL.

This clonotype was picked up a small number of times. The chain employs TRBV25-1 and TRBJ2-5, with D hard to call. The CDR3 has 14 amino acids. The germline V and J ends were trimmed by 2 bases and 1 base, with 8 bases remaining between them. Germline values: CDR1 MGHDK, CDR2 SYGVNS. The CDR3 nucleotides are TGTGCCAGCAGTGAACAGCGAGCCCAAGAGACCCAGTACTTC. Translating it yields CASSEQRAQETQYF.

Remarks on this clonotype: At one end, the junction sequence differs from germline, possibly due to a read error. The chain employs TRBV4-3 and TRBJ1-1; 7 nucleotides agree with TRBD1. CDR3 length equals 15 residues. CDR1 and CDR2 (germline): LGHNA, YSLEER. The CDR3, as DNA: TGCGCCGGCAGCCAGGATTTCACAGGGGATCTTGAAGCTTTCTTT. Translation: CAGSQDFTGDLEAFF.

This clonotype was seen at least ten times. One end of the junction is discordant with germline, which a read error may explain. The chain employs TRBV5-1 and TRBJ2-5, with D hard to call. The CDR3 loop spans 12 amino acids. Germline loops: CDR1 SGHRS, CDR2 YFSETQ. Here the CDR3 DNA reads TGTGCCAGCAGCTTATACCAAGAGACCCAGTACTTC. As protein: CASSLYQETQYF.

This clonotype occurred many times. The chain uses TRBV6-2 or TRBV6-3 and TRBJ2-5; no definite D call. Germline-derived CDR1 and CDR2 are MNHEY and SVGEGT. The length of the CDR3 is 14 residues. V dropped 7 bases and J dropped 2 bases, with 14 bases sitting between them. The CDR3 sequence: CASTSGDPQETQYF. DNA for the CDR3: TGTGCCAGCACCTCCGGAGATCCGCAAGAGACCCAGTACTTC.

Regarding this clonotype: This could be a read error, since a much larger clone is one nucleotide away. This chain joins TRBV12-3 or TRBV12-4 and TRBJ1-1; maybe TRBD1 (6 bases). V shed 5 bases and J shed 6 bases, with 16 bases lying between them. The CDR3 has 14 residues. This CDR3 is CASSPQSGAAEAFF. As DNA, the CDR3 is TGTGCCAGCAGTCCGCAATCAGGGGCCGCTGAAGCTTTCTTT.

This clonotype was counted at least ten times. The chain joins TRBV6-2 or TRBV6-3 to TRBJ1-4, with a weak D call TRBD1 (5 bases). The CDR3 covers 16 residues. V was trimmed by 2 bases and J by 5 bases, leaving 15 bases between them. Germline CDR1 and CDR2: MNHEY and SVGEGT. The CDR3 is CASSYDRQTENEKLFF. The CDR3 nucleotides read TGTGCCAGCAGTTACGACCGACAGACTGAAAATGAAAAACTGTTTTTT.

As for this clonotype: One junction end does not reproduce the germline sequence, and a read error may be involved. The J gene is TRBJ2-1, the V gene TRBV29-1, with D possibly being TRBD1 or TRBD2 (5 bases each). The CDR3 is 15 residues long. Per the germline V gene, CDR1 is SQVTM and CDR2 is ANQGSEA. CDR3 in DNA: TGCAGCGTGGAAGGGACCGAGTTATCCTACAATGAGCAGTTCTTC. This encodes CSVEGTELSYNEQFF.

V gene TRBV19 combines with J gene TRBJ1-2; possibly TRBD1 for D (6 bases). The CDR3 contains 15 residues. Germline V gene lookup returns CDR1 LNHDA and CDR2 SQIVND (reference sequence). V was trimmed by 5 bases and J by 4 bases, leaving 17 bases between them. The CDR3 coding sequence is TGTGCCAGTAGTCCTAGTGGGGGCGCGATCTATGGCTACACCTTC. Residues: CASSPSGGAIYGYTF.

This clonotype was seen more than once but under ten times. The V call is TRBV27, the J call TRBJ2-7; 7 nucleotides line up with TRBD2. This CDR3 contains 12 residues. The V gene's germline CDR1 is MNHEY and CDR2 SMNVEV (reference sequence). After removal of 3 bases from V and 10 bases from J, the junction contained 6 bases not matched to a gene. CDR3 loop: CASSFPGGLQYF. The CDR3 region has the DNA TGTGCCAGCAGTTTCCCGGGGGGACTCCAGTACTTC.

This clonotype was counted many times. The V gene is TRBV4-2, the J gene TRBJ2-3; 8 bases are a match to TRBD1. In germline, CDR1 is LGHNA, CDR2 YNFKEQ. V was pared by 8 bases and J by 3 bases, with 4 bases of the junction left unmatched. This CDR3 is built from 13 residues. In nucleotides, the CDR3 is TGTGCCAGCTTGGACAGGGCGACAGATACGCAGTATTTT. Amino acids: CASLDRATDTQYF.

This clonotype has at least ten counts. The chain has TRBV4-3 and TRBJ1-1; 8 nucleotides match TRBD1. The length of the CDR3 is 14 residues. V lost 2 bases and J lost 5; bases outside the gene matches: 4. Germline V lookup: CDR1 LGHNA, CDR2 YSLEER. In DNA, the CDR3 is TGCGCCAGCAGCCAAACAGGGGGTGAAACTGAAGCTTTCTTT. It translates to CASSQTGGETEAFF.

The sample holds many counts of this clonotype. This chain joins TRBV7-6 and TRBJ1-1, with D perhaps TRBD1 (5 bases). Germline V gene data show CDR1 as SGHVS and CDR2 as FNYEAQ. The CDR3 covers 13 residues. Trimming took off 6 bases at V and 3 bases at J, with 11 bases between the two ends. The CDR3 DNA is TGTGCCAGCAGGCTCGGGGGACACACTGAAGCTTTCTTT. This translates into CASRLGGHTEAFF.

Concerning this clonotype itself: Being one base from a much bigger clone, this may be a read error. J is TRBJ1-1 and V is TRBV7-2; 10 bases line up with TRBD1. The germline gives CDR1 SGHTA, CDR2 FQGNSA. This CDR3 contains 17 residues. The CDR3 DNA sequence: TGTGCCAGCAGCCAATATCGTCACGGGACAGGGGCAACTGAAACTTTCTTT. Encoded protein: CASSQYRHGTGATETFF.

As for this clonotype: The CDR3 ends on some other residue instead of the conserved phenylalanine or tryptophan, so this is likely a read error. The chain is built from TRBV30 and TRBJ1-4, with TRBD1 as a possible D gene (5 bases). Germline-derived CDR1 and CDR2 are GTSNPN and SVGIG (reference sequence). The V and J ends lost 2 bases and 3 bases respectively, with 16 bases between them. This CDR3 contains 16 residues. For the CDR3, the DNA is TGTGCCTGGAGTTTGGGGCAGGGCGGATCTAATGAAAAACTGTTTTCT. Translation: CAWSLGQGGSNEKLFS.